The sequence of this TCR beta chain was determined in a study of blood T cells in healthy people across ages. Findings and caveats of the study: The lack of PBMC sorting stopped any conclusive naive versus antigen-experienced comparison. Estimates of diversity drawn from one million T cells were considered underestimates. Naive CD4+ cells and diversity were both higher in long-lived donors than in aged donors.

This clonotype was seen a handful of times. The antigen is undetermined. A second PCR, run for about 6 to 11 cycles, used a sample-barcoded 5' primer plus a J-beta primer mix. TCRdb re-analysed the 5' RACE reads in MiXCR, keeping a single row per CDR3 protein. The table has 1,500,000 or so distinct CDR3 sequences, 35% to 45% seen once. Looked up from germline, CDR1 is LGHNA and CDR2 is YSLEER. Trimming stripped 0 bases from V and 7 bases from J, with 9 bases between. The CDR3 spans 13 residues. The V gene is TRBV4-3, the J gene TRBJ1-1, with a weak D call TRBD1 (5 bases). The source of this sequence is a woman between 18 and 30 years old in good health. The source material was blood. The CDR3 region is CASSQDRGGEAFF. The CDR3 nucleotides read TGCGCCAGCAGCCAAGATCGGGGCGGTGAAGCTTTCTTT.